This T cell receptor (beta chain) appears in the sequencing data of a study of shared clonotypes between healthy human individuals (dated by TCRdb to 2020 to 2022). About the investigation overall: A few men and two women, aged 18 to 49 years, made up the cohort. For each donor, three plates each were used for CD4 naive and CD4 memory, two plates were used for CD8 naive, and one plate was used for CD8 memory. To estimate repertoire size and how much clonotype sharing occurs between individuals, the study deeply sequenced the blood TCR repertoires of several healthy adults. To increase sequencing depth and limit assay-specific biases, TCR repertoire library preparation and sequencing were carried out by different laboratories using diverse techniques. Leukapheresis yielded between about 0.85 and 10 billion PBMCs per donor. What the study reported, not specific to this receptor: Even with the large sequencing depth, rarefaction of the sorted-subset datasets indicated that sequencing was incomplete. Larger estimated clonotype richness was generally found for naive subsets than for memory subsets. Across a handful of donors, around 5.4% of naive CD4, approximately 3.5% of naive CD8, under 2.5% of memory CD4, and 0.4% of memory CD8 clonotypes were shared. Compared with non-shared clonotypes, the clonotypes found in all four sorted-subset donors had higher generation probabilities. Sampling was restricted to blood, and TCR repertoires in tissues likely differ from the TCR repertoires found in blood. Because the study included only a small number of donors, the genetic and exposure-history diversity represented was limited. Pairwise subsampling led to the expectation that sequencing depth would affect the degree of clonotype sharing among donors.

Using the deep immunoSEQ assay, TCR CDR3 regions were amplified from genomic DNA by multiplex PCR. Genomic DNA extracted from each cell subset was distributed evenly over all wells of several immunoSEQ 96-well plates, and each plate served as one replicate. For sorted subsets, each replicate PCR was loaded with roughly 0.2 ug genomic DNA, equivalent to 25,000 to 35,000 T cell genomes. Purified libraries were quantified with a Qubit 3.0 fluorometer, sized on a Bioanalyzer 2100, and re-quantified with the KAPA Library Quantification kit. Each immunoSEQ 96-well plate was sequenced on its own single-read 150-cycle Illumina NextSeq 550 flow cell. The paper's data handling went like this. Because only junctional sequences without quality scores were contained in the immunoSEQ output, filtering matching that applied to full-length reads could not be performed. To assign V/J genes and CDR3, sequences were annotated using PyIR, a Python wrapper for IgBLAST v1.9, with IMGT germline references. Any read was removed if the V/J assignment was weak (E-value above 1e-6), the CDR3 was missing, or the read contained stop codons, out-of-frame junctions, or ambiguous translated residues. A V3J clonotype was defined by an identical inferred V gene, J gene, and CDR3 amino acid sequence. The percentage overlap between two repertoires was calculated by dividing the number of shared unique clonotypes by the size of the smaller repertoire. Repertoire richness was assessed with RTK rarefaction, the Chao1 estimator, and Recon v2.1 estimates of unobserved clonotypes. Generation probabilities for all TCRbeta clonotypes obtained by the gDNA method from four donors were computed using OLGA. Drawn from immuneACCESS, this table holds only the in-frame rearrangements with V and J called that TCRdb kept. Clones are partly lost; checked studies trace under half to an unresolved V gene and leave the rest unexplained. V and J calls and clone size come straight from that table; D and trimming were deduced from the DNA. The sample profile shows over a million clones; roughly 80% of them were found once. Approximately 1.5% of the sample goes to the ten largest clones.

In the case of this clone: The antigen it recognizes is unknown. No much larger clone is present one base from it, and per-base qualities are unavailable.

Healthy HIV-negative adults with no recently reported acute infections or vaccinations were included as donors. All donors were Caucasian adults living in Nashville, Tennessee, USA. CD4+ T cells were enriched by magnetic negative selection, after which naive cells were positively selected on CD45RA and the negative fraction was taken as the memory subset. Blood was collected by leukapheresis, and PBMCs were isolated by Ficoll-Histopaque density gradient centrifugation and then cryopreserved in liquid nitrogen vapor phase. Analytical flow cytometry was used to check the purity and quantity of each magnetically sorted T cell population. Genomic DNA was isolated from every sorted fraction and measured by UV absorbance on a Nanodrop 2000c. Sequencing was done on a sample of memory CD4+ T cells sorted from blood. Read against the paper, the sample's cell subset or site label means: CD45RA-negative fraction. This clonotype was sampled from a young man in good health.

CDR3 region: CASSFQGARAEAFF. The nucleotide sequence is given as TGTGCCAGCAGTTTCCAGGGGGCGCGCGCTGAAGCTTTCTTT. This chain is built from TRBV27 and TRBJ1-1, with 8 central nucleotides matching TRBD1. The CDR3, cysteine through phenylalanine, is 14 amino acids long. The retained sequence is limited to the CDR3, 42 bases, with the frame set at the first base. V is trimmed back by 3 bases and J by 6 bases, and the junction contains 6 bases that no gene match accounts for. According to the germline V gene (reference sequence), CDR1 reads MNHEY and CDR2 reads SMNVEV.